These 32 T cell receptor beta chains originate from one sample sequenced in a study of cytomegalovirus exposure and HLA in healthy donors. With 60 Vbeta and 13 Jbeta primers, the PCR was carried out. Clones were sequenced by immunoSEQ multiplex PCR, and TCRdb holds only the in-frame ones, with some missing. The sample shows approximately 160,000 clones, 75% to 90% of them seen only once. The sample comprised PBMCs. These receptors all stem from a woman between 45 and 65 years old in good health and CMV-seropositive.

V and J are TRBV27 and TRBJ2-7; tentatively, D is TRBD1 (5 bases). V was cut by 4 bases and J by 4 bases, with 14 bases left in between. The CDR3 has 14 residues. Germline assignment: CDR1 MNHEY and CDR2 SMNVEV (reference sequence). Here the CDR3 reads CASSSTFQGYEQYF. The CDR3 bases are TGTGCCAGCAGTTCCACCTTCCAGGGTTACGAGCAGTACTTC.

This chain links TRBV10-3 with TRBJ1-4, with 7 bases identical to TRBD1. There are 13 residues in the CDR3. The J segment lost 7 bases and the V segment lost 4 bases, leaving 3 bases of the junction unmatched. Looked up from germline, CDR1 is ENHRY and CDR2 is SYGVKD. CDR3 residues: CAISATGTEKLFF. The CDR3 DNA sequence: TGTGCCATCAGTGCGACAGGGACTGAAAAACTGTTTTTT.

This clone appeared a few times. The gene calls are TRBV30 and TRBJ2-5; a weak D match, TRBD2 (5 bases). Germline V gene sequence: CDR1 GTSNPN, CDR2 SVGIG (reference sequence). Trimming cost V 5 bases and J 5 bases, with 9 bases left between them. This CDR3 comprises 11 residues. CDR3 region: CAWGGGETQYF. In DNA, the CDR3 is TGTGCCTGGGGTGGAGGCGAGACCCAGTACTTC. The whole variable domain, remainder taken from reference TRBV30 and TRBJ2-5, is SQTIHQWPATLVQPVGSPLSLECTVEGTSNPNLYWYRQAAGRGLQLLFYSVGIGQISSEVPQNLSASRPQDRQFILSSKKLLLSDSGFYLCAWGGGETQYFGPGTRLLVL.

The V call is TRBV2, the J call TRBJ1-5; D is unclear. This CDR3 contains 13 residues. Trimming took 4 bases from V and 0 from J, leaving 4 bases between them. Germline assignment: CDR1 SNHLY and CDR2 FYNNEI. The CDR3 sequence: CASSADSNQPQHF. CDR3 nucleotide sequence: TGTGCCAGCAGTGCAGATAGCAATCAGCCCCAGCATTTT.

This clone has only a few counts. The chain employs TRBV7-9 and TRBJ2-3; 8 bases are a match to TRBD2. Germline CDR1 SEHNR, CDR2 FQNEAQ (reference sequence). CDR3 size: 13 residues. V lost 1 base to trimming and J lost 14 bases; unmatched junction nucleotides: 8. CDR3 nucleotide sequence: TGTGCCAGCAGCTTAGGGACCGGGACTAGGTGGTATTTT. It specifies CASSLGTGTRWYF.

The genes are TRBV7-3 and TRBJ2-1; 12 bases line up with TRBD2. The CDR3 length is 16 residues. Germline CDR1 is SGHTA and CDR2 is FQGTGA. V lost 2 bases and J lost 8; bases outside the gene matches: 7. The CDR3 sequence is CASSLSLAGGPYEQFF. The CDR3 coding sequence is TGTGCCAGCAGCTTATCCCTAGCGGGAGGGCCCTATGAGCAGTTCTTC.

V is TRBV19 and J is TRBJ2-2, with D possibly TRBD1 on 5 matching bases. This CDR3 contains 13 residues. CDR1 LNHDA and CDR2 SQIVND come from the germline V gene (reference sequence). V lost 2 bases, J lost 6 bases, and 7 bases lay in between. CDR3 in amino acids: CASSIQGPGELFF. CDR3 sequence (DNA): TGTGCCAGTAGTATACAGGGCCCCGGGGAGCTGTTTTTT.

The CDR3 DNA reads TGTGCCAGCAGCTTAACTTTGGAGGGGACCTACGAGCAGTACTTC. Amino acids: CASSLTLEGTYEQYF. The V call is TRBV5-5, the J call TRBJ2-7, with a tentative D call TRBD2 (6 bases). The CDR3 length is 15 residues. The germline gives CDR1 SGHKS, CDR2 YYEKEE (reference sequence). Between the trimmed V and J ends, which lost 2 bases and 2 bases, there was a span of 14 bases.

The rearrangement uses TRBV21-1 and TRBJ2-2; the DNA was not used to check the table's D call, TRBD2. TRBV21-1 is listed as a pseudogene. This CDR3 has 16 residues. This CDR3 is CASSKPGLASGGELFF. The CDR3 region has the DNA TGTGCCAGCAGCAAACCGGGACTAGCATCTGGCGGGGAGCTGTTTTTT.

V and J are TRBV10-3 and TRBJ1-5, with 7 bases aligning to TRBD1. This CDR3 has 13 residues. Germline CDR1 is ENHRY and CDR2 is SYGVKD. With 7 bases clipped from V and 5 bases from J, the junction kept 5 bases outside the gene matches. CDR3 sequence (DNA): TGTGCCATCACACAGGGGATGGATCAGCCCCAGCATTTT. Protein product: CAITQGMDQPQHF.

The chain combines TRBV6-1 with TRBJ1-1; TRBD1 agrees at 12 bases. Looked up from germline, CDR1 is MNHNS and CDR2 is SASEGT. This CDR3 comprises 15 residues. V was clipped by 2 bases and J by 6 bases; unmatched bases: 4. The CDR3 is CASSERGTGGAEAFF. Here the CDR3 DNA reads TGTGCCAGCAGTGAAAGGGGGACAGGGGGCGCTGAAGCTTTCTTT.

The table lists this clone with a count of one. V and J are TRBV4-2 and TRBJ1-1; possible D gene TRBD1, 5 bases. Germline CDR1 LGHNA, CDR2 YNFKEQ. Trimming took 0 bases from V and 0 from J, leaving 11 bases between them. CDR3 length: 16 residues. CDR3 sequence reads: CASSQEFQGMNTEAFF. The CDR3 nucleotides are TGTGCCAGCAGCCAAGAATTCCAGGGCATGAACACTGAAGCTTTCTTT.

The V call is TRBV27, the J call TRBJ1-1; D is unresolved. The CDR3 runs 13 residues. Germline CDR1 reads MNHEY; CDR2 reads SMNVEV (reference sequence). Between the trimmed V and J ends, which lost 3 bases and 1 base, there was a span of 6 bases. CDR3 coding DNA: TGTGCCAGCAGTTTCACAGCGAACACTGAAGCTTTCTTT. Its translation is CASSFTANTEAFF.

The V and J genes are TRBV4-3 and TRBJ1-2; D is unclear. V dropped 2 bases and J dropped 5 bases, with 9 bases sitting between them. CDR1 is LGHNA, CDR2 YSLEER, per germline. The CDR3 has 13 residues. DNA of the CDR3: TGCGCCAGCAGCCAATCCCTAAGATATGGCTACACCTTC. Residues: CASSQSLRYGYTF.

Only a few counts were recorded for this clone. The V and J genes are TRBV28 and TRBJ2-7, with D tentatively TRBD1 (5 bases). V lost 2 bases to trimming and J lost 5 bases, with 10 bases between them. Germline V gene lookup returns CDR1 MDHEN and CDR2 SYDVKM. The CDR3 contains 13 residues. The CDR3 DNA sequence: TGTGCCAGCAGTTTACAGGGCAGCGACGAGCAGTACTTC. Translation gives CASSLQGSDEQYF.

The V gene is TRBV14, the J gene TRBJ2-5; 8 positions match TRBD2. CDR3 length: 15 amino acids. V was pared by 4 bases and J by 5 bases, with 9 bases of the junction left unmatched. Per germline, CDR1 SGHDN and CDR2 FVKESK. The CDR3 coding sequence is TGTGCCAGCAGCCCCTCAAGCGGGAGCGGGGAGACCCAGTACTTC. This sequence encodes CASSPSSGSGETQYF.

This chain connects TRBV7-2 to TRBJ1-1; a weak D match, TRBD1 (5 bases). Trimming took 6 bases from V and 5 from J, leaving 16 bases between them. Per germline, CDR1 SGHTA and CDR2 FQGNSA. The CDR3 has 14 amino acids. The CDR3 DNA reads as TGTGCCAGCAGTCCTACTTCAGGGTTGACTGAAGCTTTCTTT. It encodes CASSPTSGLTEAFF.

The chain combines TRBV27 with TRBJ2-3; D is perhaps TRBD2 (6 bases). V dropped 6 bases and J dropped 9 bases, with 13 bases sitting between them. The CDR3 extends over 12 amino acids. The germline CDR1 and CDR2 sequences are MNHEY and SMNVEV (reference sequence). The CDR3: CASRRLGGTQYF. The CDR3 DNA is TGTGCCAGCAGGCGACTGGGAGGAACGCAGTATTTT.

The genes are TRBV19 and TRBJ2-1, with TRBD1 identical over 8 bases. Trimming cost V 4 bases and J 8 bases; bases outside gene matches: 10. This CDR3 contains 15 residues. The germline V gene has CDR1 LNHDA and CDR2 SQIVND (reference sequence). The DNA for the CDR3 is TGTGCCAGTAGTACGACAGGGGATCCCATCCATGAGCAGTTCTTC. This translates into CASSTTGDPIHEQFF.

The chain carries TRBV19 and TRBJ1-4; D is perhaps TRBD1 (6 bases). V lost 3 bases and J lost 5, with 19 bases in between. Germline assignment: CDR1 LNHDA and CDR2 SQIVND (reference sequence). The CDR3 is made up of 17 amino acids. CDR3 protein: CASSIVPLTGFNEKLFF. CDR3 coding DNA: TGTGCCAGTAGTATCGTCCCCCTGACAGGTTTCAATGAAAAACTGTTTTTT.

V usage is TRBV30 and J usage is TRBJ2-7; TRBD1 matches 7 bases. The CDR3 has 13 amino acids. The germline CDR1 and CDR2 sequences are GTSNPN and SVGIG (reference sequence). V lost 5 bases and J lost 0; bases outside the gene matches: 4. The CDR3 DNA reads as TGTGCCTGGTCCCGGGACAGCTCCTACGAGCAGTACTTC. Encoded protein: CAWSRDSSYEQYF.

The sample holds a few counts of this clone. The same CDR3 is also encoded by other DNA sequences in this sample. The rearrangement links TRBV4-1 to TRBJ2-7; 8 nucleotides agree with TRBD1. Germline V lookup: CDR1 MGHRA, CDR2 YSYEKL. Trimming removed 3 bases from V and 1 base from J; junction bases left unmatched: 8. CDR3 length: 16 residues. CDR3 DNA sequence: TGCGCCAGCAGCCAGACGATCGGACAGGGTTCCTACGAGCAGTACTTC. This translates into CASSQTIGQGSYEQYF.

The chain recombines TRBV7-2 with TRBJ2-3; D is undetermined. The length of the CDR3 is 13 residues. In germline, CDR1 is SGHTA, CDR2 FQGNSA. The V end was cut by 3 bases, the J end by 1 base, with 5 bases between. The CDR3 DNA follows: TGTGCCAGCAGCTTCCGTGGCACAGATACGCAGTATTTT. Residues: CASSFRGTDTQYF. Combining the CDR3 with reference TRBV7-2 and TRBJ2-3 gives the whole variable domain GAGVSQSPSNKVTEKGKDVELRCDPISGHTALYWYRQSLGQGLEFLIYFQGNSAPDKSGLPSDRFSAERTGGSVSTLTIQRTQQEDSAVYLCASSFRGTDTQYFGPGTRLTVL.

This sequence joins TRBV18 and TRBJ1-3, with 7 bases fitting TRBD1. This CDR3 has 15 amino acids. Germline CDR1 and CDR2: KGHSH and LQKENI. V trimming: 3 bases; J trimming: 4 bases; junction bases outside the gene matches: 6. CDR3 sequence (DNA): TGTGCCAGCTCACCTACAGGGGCTTCGGGAAACACCATATATTTT. Residues: CASSPTGASGNTIYF.

The chain uses TRBV4-1 and TRBJ2-4; the D is unclear. Deletions cut 4 bases from V and 0 bases from J, with 16 bases between. The CDR3 consists of 17 residues. The germline V gene encodes CDR1 MGHRA and CDR2 YSYEKL. CDR3 DNA sequence: TGCGCCAGCAGCCTGTTTGCGACGCGAGGAGCCAAAAACATTCAGTACTTC. The encoded protein is CASSLFATRGAKNIQYF.

The chain has TRBV18 and TRBJ2-7, with 9 bases aligning to TRBD1. The germline CDR1 and CDR2 sequences are KGHSH and LQKENI. The CDR3 is 15 amino acids. V was pared by 2 bases and J by 3 bases, with 5 bases of the junction left unmatched. The CDR3: CASSPIRGQGYEQYF. The CDR3 bases are TGTGCCAGCTCACCAATAAGGGGACAGGGCTACGAGCAGTACTTC.

This clone was detected only once. This chain links TRBV6-6 with TRBJ2-1, with D possibly being TRBD2 (7 bases). CDR1 MNHNY and CDR2 SVGAGI come from the germline V gene (reference sequence). The ends were cut back, 8 bases at V and 5 bases at J, with 16 bases in the middle. CDR3 size: 14 residues. The CDR3 is CASARGASNNEQFF. The DNA of the CDR3 is TGTGCCAGCGCCCGGGGGGCGAGCAACAATGAGCAGTTCTTC.

The chain employs TRBV18 and TRBJ1-1, with D tentatively TRBD1 (5 bases). Per the germline V gene, CDR1 is KGHSH and CDR2 is LQKENI. CDR3 size: 14 residues. Trimming cost V 2 bases and J 3 bases, with 10 bases left between them. The CDR3 nucleotides are TGTGCCAGCTCACCATGGGGCAAAGACACTGAAGCTTTCTTT. Amino acids: CASSPWGKDTEAFF.

The chain combines TRBV10-3 with TRBJ2-7, with TRBD2 as a possible D gene (6 bases). CDR3 length equals 15 residues. Germline V gene data show CDR1 as ENHRY and CDR2 as SYGVKD. V was trimmed by 9 bases and J by 3 bases, leaving 21 bases between them. The CDR3 region is CAISTVDQGLYEQYF. The CDR3 DNA is TGTGCCATTAGCACCGTAGACCAGGGACTCTACGAGCAGTACTTC.

The rearrangement joins TRBV7-8 to TRBJ2-5; 8 bases map to TRBD1. The J call may be wrong; the DNA end is better matched by TRBJ2-7. The CDR3 is 13 amino acids. Germline V gives CDR1 SGHVS, CDR2 FQNEAQ. The CDR3 loop is CASNLDRGGEQYF. In DNA, the CDR3 is TGTGCCAGCAACCTCGACAGGGGAGGCGAGCAGTACTTC.

The rearrangement joins TRBV7-2 to TRBJ2-1, with D perhaps TRBD2 (7 bases). The V and J ends lost 0 bases and 7 bases respectively, with 16 bases between them. Per germline, CDR1 SGHTA and CDR2 FQGNSA. CDR3 size: 16 residues. In DNA, the CDR3 is TGTGCCAGCAGCTTAGCGTGGACTAGGGGGAGGAATGAGCAGTTCTTC. Its protein is CASSLAWTRGRNEQFF.

This chain joins TRBV6-1 and TRBJ2-7; the match to TRBD1 covers 8 bases. The germline gives CDR1 MNHNS, CDR2 SASEGT. Unmatched junction bases numbered 8, after V lost 10 bases and J lost 6 bases. This CDR3 is 12 amino acids long. The CDR3 loop reads CAIRGLDPEQYF. The DNA of the CDR3 is TGTGCCATCAGGGGGCTTGACCCCGAGCAGTACTTC.